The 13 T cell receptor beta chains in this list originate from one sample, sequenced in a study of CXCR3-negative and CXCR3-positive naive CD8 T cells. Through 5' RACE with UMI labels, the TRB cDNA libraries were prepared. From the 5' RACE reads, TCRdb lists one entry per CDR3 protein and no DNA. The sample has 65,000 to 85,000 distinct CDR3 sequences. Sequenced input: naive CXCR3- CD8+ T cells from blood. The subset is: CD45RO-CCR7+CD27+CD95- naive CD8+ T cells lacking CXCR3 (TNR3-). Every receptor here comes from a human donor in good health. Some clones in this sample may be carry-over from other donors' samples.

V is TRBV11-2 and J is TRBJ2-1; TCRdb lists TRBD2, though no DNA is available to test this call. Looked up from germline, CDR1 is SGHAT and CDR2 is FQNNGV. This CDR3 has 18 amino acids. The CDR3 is CASSEGLAGARVNNEQFF.

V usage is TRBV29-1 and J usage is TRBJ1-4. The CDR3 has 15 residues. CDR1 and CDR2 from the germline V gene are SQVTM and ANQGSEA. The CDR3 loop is CSVSVGGPTNEKLFF. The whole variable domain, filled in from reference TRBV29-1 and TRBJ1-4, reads SAVISQKPSRDICQRGTSLTIQCQVDSQVTMMFWYRQQPGQSLTLIATANQGSEATYESGFVIDKFPISRPNLTFSTLTVSNMSPEDSSIYLCSVSVGGPTNEKLFFGSGTQLSVL.

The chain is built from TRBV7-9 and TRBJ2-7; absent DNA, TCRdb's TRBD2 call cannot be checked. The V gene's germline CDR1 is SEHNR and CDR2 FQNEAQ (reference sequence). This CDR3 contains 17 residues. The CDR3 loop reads CASSGGGLATEVYEQYF.

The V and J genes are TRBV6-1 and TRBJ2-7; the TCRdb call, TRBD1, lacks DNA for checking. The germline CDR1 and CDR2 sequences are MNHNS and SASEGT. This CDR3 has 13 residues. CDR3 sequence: CASSRTGVYEQYF.

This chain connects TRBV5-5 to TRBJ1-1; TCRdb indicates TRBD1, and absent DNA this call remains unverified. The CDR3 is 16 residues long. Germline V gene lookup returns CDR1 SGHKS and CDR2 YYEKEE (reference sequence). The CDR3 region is CASSSERAGVNTEAFF.

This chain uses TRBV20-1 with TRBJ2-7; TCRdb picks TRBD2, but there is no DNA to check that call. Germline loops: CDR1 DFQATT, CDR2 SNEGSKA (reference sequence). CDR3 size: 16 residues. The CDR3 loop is CSAETSGRGSDYEQYF.

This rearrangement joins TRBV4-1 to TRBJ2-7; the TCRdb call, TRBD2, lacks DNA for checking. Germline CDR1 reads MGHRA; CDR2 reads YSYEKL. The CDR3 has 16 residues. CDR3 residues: CASSQVGGTISYEQYF.

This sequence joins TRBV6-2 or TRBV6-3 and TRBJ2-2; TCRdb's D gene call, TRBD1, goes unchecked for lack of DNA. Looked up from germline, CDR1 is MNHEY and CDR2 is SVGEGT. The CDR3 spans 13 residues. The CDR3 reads CASSYLGPGELLF.

CDR3 region: CASSPPSVGTWDTQYF. This sequence joins TRBV12-3 or TRBV12-4 and TRBJ2-3; checking the TCRdb D call of TRBD1 is not possible without DNA. The CDR3 is 16 residues long.

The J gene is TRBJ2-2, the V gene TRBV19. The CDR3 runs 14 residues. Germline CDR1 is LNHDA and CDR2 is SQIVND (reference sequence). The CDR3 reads CASSSLPNTGELFF. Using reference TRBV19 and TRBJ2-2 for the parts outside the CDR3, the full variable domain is DGGITQSPKYLFRKEGQNVTLSCEQNLNHDAMYWYRQDPGQGLRLIYYSQIVNDFQKGDIAEGYSVSREKKESFPLTVTSAQKNPTAFYLCASSSLPNTGELFFGEGSRLTVL.

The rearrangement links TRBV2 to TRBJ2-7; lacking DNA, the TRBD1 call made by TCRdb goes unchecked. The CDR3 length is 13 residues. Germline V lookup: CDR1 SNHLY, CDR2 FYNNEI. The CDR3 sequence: CASRDVGAYEQYF.

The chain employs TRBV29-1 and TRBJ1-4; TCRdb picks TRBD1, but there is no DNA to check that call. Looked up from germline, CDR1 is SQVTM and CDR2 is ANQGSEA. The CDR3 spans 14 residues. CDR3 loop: CSAEPTGGNEKLFF. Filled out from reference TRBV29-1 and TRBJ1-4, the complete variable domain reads SAVISQKPSRDICQRGTSLTIQCQVDSQVTMMFWYRQQPGQSLTLIATANQGSEATYESGFVIDKFPISRPNLTFSTLTVSNMSPEDSSIYLCSAEPTGGNEKLFFGSGTQLSVL.

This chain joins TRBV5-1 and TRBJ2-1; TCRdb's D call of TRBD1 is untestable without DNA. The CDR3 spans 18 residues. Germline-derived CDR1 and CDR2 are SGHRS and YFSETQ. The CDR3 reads CASRERSTGEVWSNEQFF.